The 25 T cell receptor beta chains below were found in one sample sequenced in a study of CD8+CD57+ T cells in acquired aplastic anemia. Profiling that covered TCR beta VDJ and CDR3 relied on genomic DNA as its template. TCRdb processed the reads anew with MiXCR; each CDR3 protein has one entry. The repertoire consists of 300,000 or so distinct CDR3 sequences, with approximately 56% occurring once and the leading ten covering 6.5% to 10%. The source material was sorted CD4+, CD8+, or CD8+CD57+ T cells (not recorded which) from PBMCs. The receptors originated from a human donor with severe aplastic anemia or a healthy control (not recorded which).

V usage is TRBV5-1 and J usage is TRBJ2-7; D is unresolved. With 4 bases removed from V and 5 bases from J, the gap between germline ends came to 13 bases. Germline V lookup: CDR1 SGHRS, CDR2 YFSETQ. CDR3 size: 13 residues. This chain's CDR3 is CASSEVTGDEQYF. The CDR3 bases are TGCGCCAGCAGCGAGGTCACCGGAGACGAGCAGTACTTC.

J is TRBJ1-3 and V is TRBV19, with 8 bases identical to TRBD1. The junction had 6 bases not matched to a gene; V was cut back by 4 bases and J by 4 bases. The CDR3 is 15 amino acids. Germline V gene sequence: CDR1 LNHDA, CDR2 SQIVND (reference sequence). The DNA for the CDR3 is TGTGCCAGTAGTACCAGGACAGGGAGGGGAAACACCATATATTTT. It is translated as CASSTRTGRGNTIYF.

There are many counts of this clonotype. V usage is TRBV5-8 and J usage is TRBJ2-7; perhaps TRBD1 as D (6 bases). The V gene lost 4 bases and the J gene lost 2 bases, with 13 bases spanning the gap. The CDR3 length is 14 residues. Germline values: CDR1 SGHTS, CDR2 YDEGEE. The chain's CDR3 is CASSPRDTAYEQYF. For the CDR3, the DNA is TGTGCCAGCAGCCCCCGGGACACCGCCTACGAGCAGTACTTC.

This clonotype showed up just once. This chain connects TRBV7-9 to TRBJ2-7; D perhaps matches TRBD2 (6 bases). Trimming removed 3 bases from V and 6 bases from J, with 12 bases in between. Germline V lookup: CDR1 SEHNR, CDR2 FQNEAQ (reference sequence). The CDR3 runs 13 residues. The CDR3: CASSFGGAGEQYF. CDR3 coding DNA: TGTGCCAGCAGCTTTGGAGGGGCTGGCGAGCAGTACTTC.

The chain joins TRBV15 to TRBJ1-2; no reliable D call. Germline V gene lookup returns CDR1 LNHNV and CDR2 YYDKDF (reference sequence). Trimming cost V 2 bases and J 4 bases, with 5 bases left between them. The CDR3 extends over 12 amino acids. The CDR3 region has the DNA TGTGCCACCAGCAGAAACGGCTATGGCTACACCTTC. Residues: CATSRNGYGYTF.

Points on this clonotype: A read error is possible here, since a much larger clone lies one base away. This chain uses TRBV12-5 with TRBJ2-1; 9 positions agree with TRBD2. Germline assignment: CDR1 LGHNT and CDR2 FRNRAP. CDR3 length: 14 amino acids. The CDR3 nucleotides are TGTGCTGGTGGTCTTAGCGGGAGCCCCAATGAGCAGTTCTTC. It codes for CAGGLSGSPNEQFF.

This clonotype came up a few times. This chain uses TRBV5-4 with TRBJ2-1; no firm D call. The germline CDR1 and CDR2 sequences are SGHNT and YYREEE (reference sequence). Trimming left V 3 bases short and J 3 bases short, with 22 bases between. This CDR3 contains 18 residues. The CDR3 protein is CASSSPPGQFSLYNEQFF. CDR3 DNA sequence: TGTGCCAGCAGCTCCCCACCCGGGCAGTTTAGCCTCTACAATGAGCAGTTCTTC.

This chain connects TRBV20-1 to TRBJ2-1; 7 bases agree with TRBD1. CDR1 is DFQATT and CDR2 is SNEGSKA in the germline V gene (reference sequence). The CDR3 has 12 residues. The CDR3 DNA reads as TGCAGCCCTTTGGGACAGCTAAATGAGCAGTTCTTC. It encodes CSPLGQLNEQFF.

Many counts were recorded for this clonotype. The CDR3 region is CASSLGLLYQETQYF. CDR3 DNA sequence: TGTGCCAGCAGCTTAGGACTTTTGTACCAAGAGACCCAGTACTTC. The chain has TRBV7-2 and TRBJ2-5; D gene ambiguous. V shed 1 base and J shed 0 bases, with 9 bases lying between them. The CDR3 contains 15 residues. The germline V gene has CDR1 SGHTA and CDR2 FQGNSA.

Note on this clonotype: The CDR3 end shows no conserved phenylalanine or tryptophan, and so a read error is likely. Because the CDR3's place on the DNA is in doubt, the DNA is left out and the CDR3 is given as listed by TCRdb. The chain combines TRBV5-1 with TRBJ1-1. In germline, CDR1 is SGHRS, CDR2 YFSETQ. The CDR3 comprises 14 residues, both ends counted. The CDR3 is CASSFGGLNTETFL.

V is TRBV10-3 and J is TRBJ2-1; D might be TRBD2 (6 bases). CDR1 and CDR2 from the germline V gene are ENHRY and SYGVKD. V was trimmed by 10 bases and J by 0 bases, leaving 10 bases between them. This CDR3 is 13 amino acids long. CDR3 sequence: CATAGSSYNEQFF. CDR3 in DNA: TGTGCCACCGCGGGGAGCTCCTACAATGAGCAGTTCTTC.

The chain couples TRBV10-3 to TRBJ1-1; D is uncertain. Per the germline V gene, CDR1 is ENHRY and CDR2 is SYGVKD. V lost 8 bases and J 4 bases, leaving 14 bases between the germline ends. There are 13 residues in the CDR3. The CDR3 reads CAISEEDGTEAFF. DNA for the CDR3: TGTGCCATCTCCGAGGAGGACGGCACTGAAGCTTTCTTT.

This clonotype was observed at least ten times. V usage is TRBV18 and J usage is TRBJ2-7; no reliable D call. The CDR3 loop spans 13 amino acids. Per the germline V gene, CDR1 is KGHSH and CDR2 is LQKENI. V was pared by 2 bases and J by 2 bases, with 7 bases between. The DNA of the CDR3 is TGTGCCAGCTCACCAGCTCTAACCTACGAGCAGTACTTC. The encoded protein is CASSPALTYEQYF. The variable domain in full, completed from reference TRBV18 and TRBJ2-7, reads NAGVMQNPRHLVRRRGQEARLRCSPMKGHSHVYWYRQLPEEGLKFMVYLQKENIIDESGMPKERFSAEFPKEGPSILRIQQVVRGDSAAYFCASSPALTYEQYFGPGTRLTVT.

Details on this clonotype: A much larger clone lies a single base off, so this may be a read error. In nucleotides, the CDR3 is TGTGCCAGCAGTCCCGGAGCGGACAGGGGGATACATGAGCAGATCTTC. As protein: CASSPGADRGIHEQIF. J is TRBJ2-1 and V is TRBV6-4; 10 nucleotides match TRBD1. The CDR3 runs to 16 residues. Per germline, CDR1 MRHNA and CDR2 SNTAGT.

The chain joins TRBV29-1 to TRBJ1-5, with unresolved D. Germline-derived CDR1 and CDR2 are SQVTM and ANQGSEA. Deletions cut 5 bases from V and 4 bases from J, with 12 bases between. The CDR3 consists of 13 residues. The CDR3 is CSVSQELNQPQHF. The CDR3 nucleotides are TGCAGCGTTTCCCAGGAACTAAATCAGCCCCAGCATTTT.

This clonotype came up many times. This chain joins TRBV14 and TRBJ2-3; 12 bases map to TRBD2. This CDR3 contains 16 residues. With V trimmed by 4 bases and J by 8 bases, 10 bases remained unmatched. Germline V gene lookup returns CDR1 SGHDN and CDR2 FVKESK. The CDR3 spells CASSPPLAGGQGTQYF. The CDR3 bases are TGTGCCAGCAGCCCTCCTCTAGCGGGGGGGCAAGGTACGCAGTATTTT.

About this clonotype: It may be a read error: a sequence one base away is much more abundant. V gene TRBV5-4 combines with J gene TRBJ1-3; a possible D gene is TRBD1 (6 bases). Trimming pared 8 bases from V and 1 base from J, leaving 13 bases between. The CDR3 runs to 14 residues. The germline V gene has CDR1 SGHNT and CDR2 YYREEE (reference sequence). As DNA, the CDR3 is TGTGCCAGACCTTCAACAGGGTCTGGAAACACCATATATTTT. It codes for CARPSTGSGNTIYF.

This chain links TRBV9 with TRBJ2-1, with D perhaps matching TRBD2 (5 bases). Germline V gives CDR1 SGDLS, CDR2 YYNGEE. The V end was cut by 4 bases, the J end by 4 bases, with 15 bases between. This CDR3 contains 15 residues. The CDR3 coding sequence is TGTGCCAGCAGCCTACCCCGCGGGCCATACAATGAGCAGTTCTTC. Residues: CASSLPRGPYNEQFF.

The rearrangement links TRBV6-1 to TRBJ2-3; 7 nucleotides line up with TRBD2. V gave up 5 bases and J gave up 0 bases; unmatched junction bases: 14. In germline, CDR1 is MNHNS, CDR2 SASEGT. The CDR3 runs 18 residues. The CDR3 sequence: CASSYLDGVAGSTDTQYF. CDR3 DNA sequence: TGTGCCAGCAGTTACCTCGATGGGGTAGCGGGTAGCACAGATACGCAGTATTTT.

J is TRBJ1-1 and V is TRBV7-2, with D unclear. The CDR3 is made up of 12 amino acids. Germline V gene lookup returns CDR1 SGHTA and CDR2 FQGNSA. The ends were cut back, 1 base at V and 8 bases at J, with 8 bases in the middle. The CDR3 protein is CASSLGIREAFF. The DNA of the CDR3 is TGTGCCAGCAGCTTAGGGATCAGGGAAGCTTTCTTT.

This rearrangement joins TRBV29-1 to TRBJ1-2, with D possibly TRBD1 on 5 matching bases. The V end lost 5 bases, the J end lost 8 bases, and 12 bases lay between the germline ends. The CDR3 loop spans 11 amino acids. In germline, CDR1 is SQVTM, CDR2 ANQGSEA. This CDR3 is CSVPGLDGYTF. CDR3 sequence (DNA): TGCAGCGTTCCGGGACTGGACGGCTACACCTTC.

This clonotype was observed many times. The chain has TRBV30 and TRBJ1-6; possible D gene TRBD1, 5 bases. Germline loops: CDR1 GTSNPN, CDR2 SVGIG (reference sequence). This CDR3 contains 12 residues. The CDR3 coding sequence is TGTGGCTTTGGGGGGGGACGTTCACCCCTCCACTTT. Its protein product is CGFGGGRSPLHF. Full variable domain (outside the CDR3, taken from reference TRBV30 and TRBJ1-6): SQTIHQWPATLVQPVGSPLSLECTVEGTSNPNLYWYRQAAGRGLQLLFYSVGIGQISSEVPQNLSASRPQDRQFILSSKKLLLSDSGFYLCGFGGGRSPLHFGNGTRLTVT.

The chain has TRBV20-1 and TRBJ2-7; a possible D gene is TRBD1 (6 bases). V gave up 6 bases and J gave up 4 bases, with 19 bases separating them. This CDR3 has 14 amino acids. CDR1 and CDR2 from the germline V gene are DFQATT and SNEGSKA (reference sequence). CDR3 protein: CSARHPGTQYEQYF. CDR3 nucleotide sequence: TGCAGTGCCAGACACCCCGGGACACAGTACGAGCAGTACTTC.

At least ten counts were recorded for this clonotype. This sequence joins TRBV19 and TRBJ2-5; D assignment may be TRBD1 or TRBD2 (5 bases each). V shed 1 base and J shed 4 bases, with 10 bases lying between them. This CDR3 is built from 14 residues. Germline V gene sequence: CDR1 LNHDA, CDR2 SQIVND (reference sequence). In DNA, the CDR3 is TGTGCCAGTAGTATAGGGGGGAATGGAGAGACCCAGTACTTC. Translated, it gives CASSIGGNGETQYF.

The gene calls are TRBV2 and TRBJ2-1; the D is unclear. Germline lookup yields CDR1 SNHLY and CDR2 FYNNEI. Trimming stripped 7 bases from V and 3 bases from J, with 4 bases between. CDR3 length equals 11 residues. CDR3 protein: CASILYNEQFF. The CDR3 DNA reads TGTGCCAGCATCCTCTACAATGAGCAGTTCTTC.